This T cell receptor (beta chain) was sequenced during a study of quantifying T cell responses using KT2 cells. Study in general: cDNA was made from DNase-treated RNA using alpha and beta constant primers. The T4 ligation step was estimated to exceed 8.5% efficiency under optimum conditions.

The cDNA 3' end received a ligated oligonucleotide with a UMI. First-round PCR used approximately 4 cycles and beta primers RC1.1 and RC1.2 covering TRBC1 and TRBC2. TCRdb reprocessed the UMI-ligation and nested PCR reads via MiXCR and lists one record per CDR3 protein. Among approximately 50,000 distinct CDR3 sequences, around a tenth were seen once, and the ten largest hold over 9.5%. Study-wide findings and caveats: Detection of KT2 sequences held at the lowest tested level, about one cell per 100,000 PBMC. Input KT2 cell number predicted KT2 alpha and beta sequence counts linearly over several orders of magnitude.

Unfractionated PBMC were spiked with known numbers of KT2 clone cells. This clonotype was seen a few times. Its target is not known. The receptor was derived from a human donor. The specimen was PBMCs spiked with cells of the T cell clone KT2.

DNA for the CDR3: TGTGCCAGCAGCTTAGCTGGACAGAAAGAGTATGGCTACACCTTC. The encoded protein is CASSLAGQKEYGYTF. The chain employs TRBV7-9 and TRBJ1-2, with D possibly being TRBD1 (6 bases). Germline values: CDR1 SEHNR, CDR2 FQNEAQ (reference sequence). The V gene lost 0 bases and the J gene lost 5 bases, with 13 bases spanning the gap. The CDR3 totals 15 residues.